This T cell receptor (beta chain) is drawn from a study of blood T cells in healthy people across ages. Primed by a sample-barcoded 5' primer and a J-beta primer mix, a second PCR proceeded for about 7 to 12 cycles. Every cDNA molecule carried a tag from a template-switch adaptor bearing 12 random nucleotides. One entry per CDR3 protein results from TCRdb running MiXCR on the 5' RACE reads. Of about 2 million distinct CDR3 sequences in the sample, around half are singletons; the top ten hold over 2%. This clonotype was counted only a few times. CDR1 is DFQATT, CDR2 SNEGSKA, per germline (reference sequence). The CDR3 runs to 15 residues. V trimming: 5 bases; J trimming: 2 bases; junction bases outside the gene matches: 4.

Sequenced sample: blood. The chain links TRBV20-1 to TRBJ2-5, with 14 nucleotides matching TRBD2. The TCR originated in a woman in her forties in good health. CDR3: CSAPGTSGGQETQYF. The CDR3 coding sequence is TGCAGTGCTCCGGGGACTAGCGGGGGACAAGAGACCCAGTACTTC.